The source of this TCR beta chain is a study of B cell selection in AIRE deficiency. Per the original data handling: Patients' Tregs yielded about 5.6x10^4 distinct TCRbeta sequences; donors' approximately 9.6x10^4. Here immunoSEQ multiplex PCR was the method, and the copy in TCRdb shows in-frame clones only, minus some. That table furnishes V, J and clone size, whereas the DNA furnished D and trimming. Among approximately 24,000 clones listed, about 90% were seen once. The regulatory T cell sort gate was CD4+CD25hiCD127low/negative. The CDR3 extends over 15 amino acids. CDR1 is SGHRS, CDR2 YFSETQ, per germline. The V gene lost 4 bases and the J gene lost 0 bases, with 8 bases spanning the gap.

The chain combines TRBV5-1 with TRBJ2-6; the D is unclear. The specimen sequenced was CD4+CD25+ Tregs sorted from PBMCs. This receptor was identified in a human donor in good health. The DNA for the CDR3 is TGCGCCAGCAGCCAGGAAGTCTCTGGGGCCAACGTCCTGACTTTC. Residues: CASSQEVSGANVLTF.